This T cell receptor (beta chain) was recovered during a study of response to subunit inactivated influenza vaccine. Study-wide findings and caveats: After each seasonal influenza vaccination, few new T cells are recruited, the authors suggested.

This clonotype was seen ten or more times. Its cognate antigen is unknown. TCRdb processed the RT-PCR reads anew with MiXCR; each CDR3 protein has one entry. This repertoire shows approximately 500,000 distinct CDR3 sequences, 10% to 15% found once; its top ten account for under 15%. Germline assignment: CDR1 ENHRY and CDR2 SYGVKD. The CDR3 is 16 residues long. V dropped 0 bases and J dropped 7; count of bases not matched to a gene: 6. The specimen comprised PBMCs from blood, sampled roughly 45 days after vaccination. V is TRBV10-3 and J is TRBJ2-1; the match to TRBD2 covers 10 bases. The source is a man aged 50-59 years who received an inactivated influenza vaccine. CDR3 DNA: TGTGCCATCAGTGAGTCGGGTAGCGGGGGGTCGAATGAGCAGTTCTTC. The encoded protein is CAISESGSGGSNEQFF.